The entry that follows covers one T cell receptor beta chain sequence. Germline V CDR1 and CDR2: MDHEN, SYDVKM. V was cut by 3 bases and J by 0 bases, with 9 bases left in between. The CDR3 runs 15 residues. The data stem from a study of shared T cell receptors in the human thymus. The method was immunoSEQ multiplex PCR; TCRdb's version includes in-frame clones alone and lacks a portion of them. The sample carries around 340,000 clones, 85% to 95% recorded once. Sequenced sample: thymocytes. The sequence came from a human donor. The V and J genes are TRBV28 and TRBJ1-5; D ambiguous. The CDR3 loop is CASSLEQHSNQPQHF. In DNA, the CDR3 is TGTGCCAGCAGTTTGGAACAGCATAGCAATCAGCCCCAGCATTTT. The variable domain in full, completed from reference TRBV28 and TRBJ1-5, reads DVKVTQSSRYLVKRTGEKVFLECVQDMDHENMFWYRQDPGLGLRLIYFSYDVKMKEKGDIPEGYSVSREKKERFSLILESASTNQTSMYLCASSLEQHSNQPQHFGDGTRLSIL.